This TCR beta chain was recovered during a study of a mutant IDH1 vaccine in newly diagnosed glioma. This CDR3 comprises 14 residues. Trimming removed 5 bases from V and 2 bases from J, with 13 bases in between. Germline loops: CDR1 SGHVS, CDR2 FNYEAQ. Time point in this sample: week 47, end of study. The study gave 300 ug of mutant IDH1 20-mer peptide per vaccine dose, with topical imiquimod. Study outcomes and limitations: Apparently, pseudoprogression bore no relation to changes among the top peripheral T cell clonotypes.

As concerns this clone: The antigen is unknown.

Profiling relied on immunoSEQ multiplex PCR, and the TCRdb table lists in-frame clones only, not all of them. This table has around 61,000 clones, about 79% appearing once. This chain links TRBV7-6 with TRBJ2-7; either TRBD1 or TRBD2 may supply D (6 bases each). The source of this sequence is a man aged 50 or older with glioma. Sequenced here: PBMCs, sampled from a glioma patient whose treatment included an IDH1 peptide vaccine. CDR3 sequence (DNA): TGTGCCAGCAGCCCCCTGGGGGGCGCCTACGAGCAGTACTTC. It encodes CASSPLGGAYEQYF.